This TCR beta chain was sequenced for a study of blood T cell repertoires in COVID-19. There are 14 residues in the CDR3. Between the trimmed V and J ends, which lost 2 bases and 10 bases, there was a span of 16 bases. The germline V gene has CDR1 MDHEN and CDR2 SYDVKM. Here immunoSEQ multiplex PCR was the method, and the copy in TCRdb shows in-frame clones only, minus some. The sample shows some 99,000 clones, about three quarters of them seen only once. The rearrangement uses TRBV28 and TRBJ2-3, with D possibly matching TRBD2 (6 bases). The origin of this receptor is a human donor in a cohort sampled during active or convalescent COVID-19. The sample comprised peripheral blood. As DNA, the CDR3 is TGTGCCAGCAGTTTAGGCGGAGGCGGGAAGGCGCAGTATTTT. As protein: CASSLGGGGKAQYF.